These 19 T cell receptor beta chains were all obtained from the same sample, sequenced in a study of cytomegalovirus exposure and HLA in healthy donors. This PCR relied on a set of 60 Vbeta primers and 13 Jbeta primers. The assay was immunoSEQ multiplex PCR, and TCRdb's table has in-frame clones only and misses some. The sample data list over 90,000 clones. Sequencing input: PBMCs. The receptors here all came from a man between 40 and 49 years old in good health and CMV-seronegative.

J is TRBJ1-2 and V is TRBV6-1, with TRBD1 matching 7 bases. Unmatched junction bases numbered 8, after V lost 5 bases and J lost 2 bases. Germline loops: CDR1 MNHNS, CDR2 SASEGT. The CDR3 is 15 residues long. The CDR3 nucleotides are TGTGCCAGCAGTTTCACCGGGACAGCGAACTATGGCTACACCTTC. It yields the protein CASSFTGTANYGYTF.

The CDR3 is CASSGQGYRTEAFF. The CDR3 coding sequence is TGTGCCAGCAGCGGACAGGGATACAGGACTGAAGCTTTCTTT. V is TRBV11-2 and J is TRBJ1-1, with 8 nucleotides matching TRBD1. The CDR3 is 14 residues long. Germline V gives CDR1 SGHAT, CDR2 FQNNGV. The V gene end was trimmed by 5 bases and the J gene end by 5 bases; junction bases not matched to a gene: 7.

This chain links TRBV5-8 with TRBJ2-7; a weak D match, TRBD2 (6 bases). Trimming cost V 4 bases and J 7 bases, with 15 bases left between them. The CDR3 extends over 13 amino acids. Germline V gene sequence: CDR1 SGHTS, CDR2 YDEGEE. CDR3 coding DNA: TGTGCCAGCAGCCCGCAAACTAGCCTAGAGCAGTACTTC. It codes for CASSPQTSLEQYF.

CDR3 amino acids: CASSSTSGRTYNEQFF. The CDR3 nucleotides read TGCGCCAGCAGCTCCACTAGCGGGAGAACCTACAATGAGCAGTTCTTC. The chain combines TRBV5-1 with TRBJ2-1, with 11 bases lining up with TRBD2. Unmatched junction bases numbered 4, after V lost 3 bases and J lost 2 bases. The CDR3 has 16 residues. CDR1 and CDR2 from the germline V gene are SGHRS and YFSETQ.

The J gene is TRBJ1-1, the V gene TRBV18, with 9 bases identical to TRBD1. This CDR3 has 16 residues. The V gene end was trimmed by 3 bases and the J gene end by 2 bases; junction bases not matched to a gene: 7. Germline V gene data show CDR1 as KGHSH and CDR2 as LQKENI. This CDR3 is CASSPTSGQGNTEAFF. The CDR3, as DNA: TGTGCCAGCTCACCTACTTCGGGACAGGGCAACACTGAAGCTTTCTTT.

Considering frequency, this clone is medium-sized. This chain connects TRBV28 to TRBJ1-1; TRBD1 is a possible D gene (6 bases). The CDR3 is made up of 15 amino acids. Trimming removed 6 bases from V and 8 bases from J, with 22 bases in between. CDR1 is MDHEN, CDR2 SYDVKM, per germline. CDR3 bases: TGTGCCAGCAGGTCCTCGGGACACGCGGCCGACGAAGCTTTCTTT. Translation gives CASRSSGHAADEAFF.

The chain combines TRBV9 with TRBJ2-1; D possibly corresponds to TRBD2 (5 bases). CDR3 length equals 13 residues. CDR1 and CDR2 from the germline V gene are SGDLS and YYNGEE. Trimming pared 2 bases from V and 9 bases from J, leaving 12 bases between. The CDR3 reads CASSVEVRGEQFF. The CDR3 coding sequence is TGTGCCAGCAGCGTTGAAGTACGGGGTGAGCAGTTCTTC.

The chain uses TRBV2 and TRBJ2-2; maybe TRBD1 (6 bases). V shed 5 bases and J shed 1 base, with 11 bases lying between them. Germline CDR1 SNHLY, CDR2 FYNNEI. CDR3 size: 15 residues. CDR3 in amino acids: CASSIGRGNTGELFF. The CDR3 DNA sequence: TGTGCCAGCAGTATCGGCAGGGGGAACACCGGGGAGCTGTTTTTT.

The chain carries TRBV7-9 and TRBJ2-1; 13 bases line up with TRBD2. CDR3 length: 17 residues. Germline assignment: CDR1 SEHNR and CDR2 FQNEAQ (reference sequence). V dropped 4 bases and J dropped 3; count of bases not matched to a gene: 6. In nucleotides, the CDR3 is TGTGCCAGCAGCTCAACTAGCGGGGGGGCCCACTACAATGAGCAGTTCTTC. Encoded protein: CASSSTSGGAHYNEQFF.

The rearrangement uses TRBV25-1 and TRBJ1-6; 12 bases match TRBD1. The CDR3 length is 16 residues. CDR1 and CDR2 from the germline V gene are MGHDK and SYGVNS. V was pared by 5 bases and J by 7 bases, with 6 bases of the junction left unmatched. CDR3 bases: TGTGCCAGCAGTCACACGGGACAGGGGGCAAATTCACCCCTCCACTTT. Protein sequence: CASSHTGQGANSPLHF. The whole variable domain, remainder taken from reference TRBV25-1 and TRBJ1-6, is EADIYQTPRYLVIGTGKKITLECSQTMGHDKMYWYQQDPGMELHLIHYSYGVNSTEKGDLSSESTVSRIRTEHFPLTLESARPSHTSQYLCASSHTGQGANSPLHFGNGTRLTVT.

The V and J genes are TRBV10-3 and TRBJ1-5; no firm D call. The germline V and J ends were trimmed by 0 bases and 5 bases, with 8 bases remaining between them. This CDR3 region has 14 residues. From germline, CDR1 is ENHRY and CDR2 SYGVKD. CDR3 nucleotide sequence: TGTGCCATCAGTGAGTCCTACGGTGATCAGCCCCAGCATTTT. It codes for CAISESYGDQPQHF.

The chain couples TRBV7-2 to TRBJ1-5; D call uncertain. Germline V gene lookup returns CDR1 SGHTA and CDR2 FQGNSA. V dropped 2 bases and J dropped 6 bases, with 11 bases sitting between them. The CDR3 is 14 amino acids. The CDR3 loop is CASSLKGGSQPQHF. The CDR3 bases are TGTGCCAGCAGCTTAAAGGGAGGTAGTCAGCCCCAGCATTTT.

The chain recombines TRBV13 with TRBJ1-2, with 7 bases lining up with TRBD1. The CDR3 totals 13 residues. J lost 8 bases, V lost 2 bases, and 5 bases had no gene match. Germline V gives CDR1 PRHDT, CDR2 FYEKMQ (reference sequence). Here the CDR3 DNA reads TGTGCCAGCAGCTTACAGGGGGTTGAAGGCTACACCTTC. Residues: CASSLQGVEGYTF.

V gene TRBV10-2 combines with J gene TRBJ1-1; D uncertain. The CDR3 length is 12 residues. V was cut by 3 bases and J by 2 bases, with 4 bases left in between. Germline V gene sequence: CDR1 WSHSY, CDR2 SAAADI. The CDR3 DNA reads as TGCGCCAGCAGTGACAGAAACACTGAAGCTTTCTTT. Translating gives CASSDRNTEAFF.

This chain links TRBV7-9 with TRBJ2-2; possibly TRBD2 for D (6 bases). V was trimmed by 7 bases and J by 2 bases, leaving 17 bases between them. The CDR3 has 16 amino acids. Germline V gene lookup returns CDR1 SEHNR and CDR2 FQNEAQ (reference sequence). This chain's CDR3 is CASIPVGGANTGELFF. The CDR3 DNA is TGTGCCAGCATCCCCGTGGGGGGAGCTAACACCGGGGAGCTGTTTTTT.

CDR3 sequence (DNA): TGCAGCGCAATGGGACATAAAGGAGAAAAACTGTTTTTT. This sequence encodes CSAMGHKGEKLFF. The chain recombines TRBV29-1 with TRBJ1-4, with a tentative D call TRBD1 (6 bases). Trimming pared 7 bases from V and 8 bases from J, leaving 17 bases between. Germline loops: CDR1 SQVTM, CDR2 ANQGSEA. The CDR3 has 13 amino acids.

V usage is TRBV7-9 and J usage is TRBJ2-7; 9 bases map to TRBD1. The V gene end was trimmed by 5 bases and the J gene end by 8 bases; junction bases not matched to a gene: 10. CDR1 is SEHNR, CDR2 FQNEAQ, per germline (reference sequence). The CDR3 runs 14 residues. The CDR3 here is CASSRGQGGSQQYF. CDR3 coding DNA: TGTGCCAGCAGCCGGGGACAGGGAGGTTCTCAGCAGTACTTC.

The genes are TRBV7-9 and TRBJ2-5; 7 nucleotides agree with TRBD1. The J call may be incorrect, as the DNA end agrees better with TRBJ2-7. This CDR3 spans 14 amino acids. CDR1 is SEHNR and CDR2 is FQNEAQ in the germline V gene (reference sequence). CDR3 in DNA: TGTGCCAGCAGCTTTCAGGCAGGGGGCTACGAGCAGTACTTC. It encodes CASSFQAGGYEQYF.

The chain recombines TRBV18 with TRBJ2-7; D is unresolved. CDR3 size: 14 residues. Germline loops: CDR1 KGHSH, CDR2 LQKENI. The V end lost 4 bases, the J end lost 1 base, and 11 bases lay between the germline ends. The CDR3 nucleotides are TGTGCCAGCTCACGAGCCGCGGAATCCTACGAGCAGTACTTC. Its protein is CASSRAAESYEQYF.